Given below is one T cell receptor beta chain in context. Germline CDR1 SNHLY, CDR2 FYNNEI. Trimming removed 3 bases from V and 2 bases from J, with 8 bases in between. The CDR3 extends over 15 amino acids. The data originate from a study of control samples from healthy donors and cancer patients. The data were produced by immunoSEQ multiplex PCR, yet TCRdb's version contains in-frame clones alone and is incomplete. This repertoire shows about 98,000 clones, around 80% found once; its top ten account for about 10%. This receptor was obtained from a woman aged 25 to 39 in good health. Sample: blood. The rearrangement uses TRBV2 and TRBJ1-6; D is uncertain. In nucleotides, the CDR3 is TGTGCCAGCAGTGAGGAGGGTCCCTATAATTCACCCCTCCACTTT. Residues: CASSEEGPYNSPLHF. The complete variable domain, with remaining parts taken from reference TRBV2 and TRBJ1-6, reads EPEVTQTPSHQVTQMGQEVILRCVPISNHLYFYWYRQILGQKVEFLVSFYNNEISEKSEIFDDQFSVERPDGSNFTLKIRSTKLEDSAMYFCASSEEGPYNSPLHFGNGTRLTVT.